What follows are 7 T cell receptor beta chains derived from one specimen sequenced in a study of identical twins. TCRdb analysed the 5' RACE reads with MiXCR anew, one entry per CDR3 protein. The repertoire holds 280,000 or so distinct CDR3 sequences, with 6.5% to 9.5% as singletons. The data also belong to a second study, concerning yellow fever vaccine responses in identical twins.

The source material was memory (CD45RO+) T cells sorted from blood. The source is a young woman in good health.

This clonotype has ten or more counts. V and J are TRBV7-8 and TRBJ1-5, with a tentative D call TRBD1 (6 bases). Trimming took 5 bases from V and 9 from J, leaving 11 bases between them. Germline CDR1 and CDR2: SGHVS and FQNEAQ. The CDR3 consists of 12 residues. CDR3 residues: CASSPPGVPQHF. CDR3 sequence (DNA): TGTGCCAGCAGCCCCCCAGGGGTGCCCCAGCATTTT.

J is TRBJ1-1 and V is TRBV28; 9 bases map to TRBD1. Germline lookup yields CDR1 MDHEN and CDR2 SYDVKM. The CDR3 spans 15 residues. The ends lost 5 bases at V and 5 bases at J; junction bases unmatched: 9. CDR3 in DNA: TGTGCCAGCAGTCAACTACAGGGGGCTAAGACTGAAGCTTTCTTT. Its translation: CASSQLQGAKTEAFF. Combining the CDR3 with reference TRBV28 and TRBJ1-1 gives the whole variable domain DVKVTQSSRYLVKRTGEKVFLECVQDMDHENMFWYRQDPGLGLRLIYFSYDVKMKEKGDIPEGYSVSREKKERFSLILESASTNQTSMYLCASSQLQGAKTEAFFGQGTRLTVV.

The rearrangement uses TRBV20-1 and TRBJ1-4; TRBD1 agrees at 7 bases. Trimming removed 3 bases from V and 7 bases from J; junction bases left unmatched: 11. CDR1 and CDR2 (germline): DFQATT, SNEGSKA (reference sequence). The CDR3 is made up of 15 amino acids. The CDR3 sequence is CSARVSGTAGEKLFF. The CDR3 DNA reads as TGCAGTGCTAGGGTATCCGGGACAGCAGGTGAAAAACTGTTTTTT.

This clonotype was found many times. The chain carries TRBV7-2 and TRBJ2-5; D perhaps matches TRBD2 (5 bases). V was clipped by 5 bases and J by 6 bases, with 16 bases between them. The V gene's germline CDR1 is SGHTA and CDR2 FQGNSA. This CDR3 is built from 14 residues. CDR3 DNA: TGTGCCAGCAGCCCGTTCAGTGACGGGAAGACCCAGTACTTC. Translation: CASSPFSDGKTQYF.

As regards this clonotype: The CDR3 end shows no conserved phenylalanine or tryptophan, and so a read error is likely. The genes are TRBV12-3 or TRBV12-4 and TRBJ1-2; TRBD1 agrees at 7 bases. With V trimmed by 6 bases and J by 8 bases, 9 bases remained unmatched. There are 13 residues in the CDR3. The CDR3 sequence: CASSPDRVRGYTY. The CDR3 nucleotides are TGTGCCAGCAGCCCCGACAGGGTTCGCGGCTACACCTAC.

This clonotype was seen many times. The V and J genes are TRBV4-2 and TRBJ1-2; the D is unclear. CDR1 and CDR2 from the germline V gene are LGHNA and YNFKEQ. This CDR3 has 16 amino acids. The germline V and J ends were trimmed by 3 bases and 4 bases, with 18 bases remaining between them. The CDR3: CASSQDLERGVYGYTF. The CDR3 bases are TGTGCCAGCAGCCAGGACCTCGAACGGGGTGTCTATGGCTACACCTTC.

This chain joins TRBV10-2 and TRBJ2-7; unclear D gene. The V gene's germline CDR1 is WSHSY and CDR2 SAAADI. The V end lost 3 bases, the J end lost 6 bases, and 12 bases lay between the germline ends. The CDR3 runs 13 residues. The CDR3 loop is CASSDASPPEQYF. The CDR3 nucleotides read TGCGCCAGCAGTGACGCTAGTCCTCCCGAGCAGTACTTC.